Reported below is one T cell receptor (beta chain). No antigen is known for it. For sorted subsets, about 190 ng DNA per replicate equaled 30,000 or so T cell genomes. Libraries were prepared by immunoSEQ multiplex PCR; TCRdb keeps only in-frame clonotypes and omits some of them. The table records about 2.2 million clones, about 93% of them present only once. In the naive CD8 group, cells lacked CD45RO and were positively selected for CCR7, so terminally differentiated effector memory CD45RA+ cells were left out. The data were taken from a study of shared clonotypes between healthy human individuals. The study, taken as a whole, reports: Rarefaction indicated that sorted-subset sequencing remained incomplete although depth was large.

Trimming cost V 3 bases and J 8 bases, with 13 bases left between them. Germline lookup yields CDR1 SQVTM and CDR2 ANQGSEA. There are 13 residues in the CDR3. The rearrangement joins TRBV29-1 to TRBJ2-2; a possible D gene is TRBD2 (5 bases). The receptor's source is a man younger than 35 in good health. Some clones in this sample may be carry-over from other donors' samples. Sequenced sample: naive CD8+ T cells from PBMCs. As DNA, the CDR3 is TGCAGCGTTGAGAAAGGCGGGCCTGGGGAGCTGTTTTTT. Translation: CSVEKGGPGELFF.